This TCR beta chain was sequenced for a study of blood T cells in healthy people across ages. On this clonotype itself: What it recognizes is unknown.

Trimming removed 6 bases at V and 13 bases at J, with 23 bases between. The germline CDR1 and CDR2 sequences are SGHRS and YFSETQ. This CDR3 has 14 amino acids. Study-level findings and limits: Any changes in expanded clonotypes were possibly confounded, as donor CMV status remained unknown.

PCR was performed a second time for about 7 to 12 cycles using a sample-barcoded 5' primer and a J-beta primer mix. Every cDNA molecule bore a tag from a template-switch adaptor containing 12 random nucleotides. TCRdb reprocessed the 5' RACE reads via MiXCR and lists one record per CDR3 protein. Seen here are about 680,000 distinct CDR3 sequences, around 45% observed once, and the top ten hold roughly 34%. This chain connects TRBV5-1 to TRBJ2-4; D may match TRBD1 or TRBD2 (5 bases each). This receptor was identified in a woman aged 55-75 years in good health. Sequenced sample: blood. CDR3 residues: CASNPEGPTLQQYF. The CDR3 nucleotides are TGCGCCAGCAACCCAGAGGGGCCCACCCTACAACAGTACTTC.